What follows are 25 T cell receptor beta chains derived from one specimen sequenced in a study of OX40 agonist ivuxolimab in advanced cancers. Generated by immunoSEQ multiplex PCR, the TCRdb table keeps only in-frame clones and is missing some. The sample has tens of thousands of clones, around nine tenths seen once. The sequenced sample was CD4+ or CD8+ T cells sorted from blood, obtained in a trial of the OX40 agonist ivuxolimab. These receptors were obtained from an adult with an advanced solid tumor such as melanoma, head and neck, liver or kidney cancer.

This chain uses TRBV28 with TRBJ2-7; D uncertain. The CDR3 is 15 amino acids. Germline assignment: CDR1 MDHEN and CDR2 SYDVKM. The V end was cut by 4 bases, the J end by 2 bases, with 15 bases between. CDR3: CASSSRPPATYEQYF. For the CDR3, the DNA is TGTGCCAGCAGTTCGCGTCCGCCGGCAACCTACGAGCAGTACTTC.

CDR3 bases: TGTGCCAGTAGTCGAACCCCGGGCTCCACGGCGGTCTCACCCCTCCACTTT. Translating gives CASSRTPGSTAVSPLHF. The chain is built from TRBV19 and TRBJ1-6; D is undetermined. Trimming stripped 5 bases from V and 10 bases from J, with 24 bases between. CDR1 is LNHDA, CDR2 SQIVND, per germline (reference sequence). This CDR3 has 17 residues.

V gene TRBV5-1 combines with J gene TRBJ2-3, with 7 bases aligning to TRBD1. The CDR3 extends over 13 amino acids. V was pared by 1 base and J by 5 bases, with 1 base of the junction left unmatched. The germline V gene has CDR1 SGHRS and CDR2 YFSETQ. This CDR3 is CASSLTGVDTQYF. CDR3 in DNA: TGCGCCAGCAGCTTGACAGGGGTAGATACGCAGTATTTT.

There are a few counts of this clone. The chain couples TRBV5-1 to TRBJ1-1, with D unclear. Trimming took 0 bases from V and 0 from J, leaving 12 bases between them. This CDR3 has 16 amino acids. The germline gives CDR1 SGHRS, CDR2 YFSETQ. CDR3 DNA sequence: TGCGCCAGCAGCTTGGACGAGGGCGGCATGAACACTGAAGCTTTCTTT. Protein product: CASSLDEGGMNTEAFF.

The rearrangement links TRBV7-3 to TRBJ2-3; TRBD2 agrees at 7 bases. This CDR3 has 18 residues. Germline values: CDR1 SGHTA, CDR2 FQGTGA. Trimming at V came to 5 bases and at J to 1 base, leaving 15 bases not matched to a gene. DNA for the CDR3: TGTGCCAGCAGCCCCCTTGGCGGGAGATCGGATCGCACAGATACGCAGTATTTT. This translates into CASSPLGGRSDRTDTQYF. The full variable domain, completed using reference TRBV7-3 and TRBJ2-3, is GAGVSQTPSNKVTEKGKYVELRCDPISGHTALYWYRQSLGQGPEFLIYFQGTGAADDSGLPNDRFFAVRPEGSVSTLKIQRTERGDSAVYLCASSPLGGRSDRTDTQYFGPGTRLTVL.

The V call is TRBV7-8, the J call TRBJ1-3; D remains ambiguous. The CDR3 is made up of 15 amino acids. Looked up from germline, CDR1 is SGHVS and CDR2 is FQNEAQ. V was clipped by 5 bases and J by 0 bases, with 11 bases between them. CDR3: CASSHGPNSGNTIYF. In DNA form, the CDR3 reads TGTGCCAGCAGCCACGGTCCGAACTCTGGAAACACCATATATTTT.

The chain links TRBV2 to TRBJ2-7; 9 bases line up with TRBD2. Germline CDR1 and CDR2: SNHLY and FYNNEI. Trimming took 6 bases from V and 2 from J; bases not matched to a gene: 8. The CDR3 spans 15 residues. The CDR3 region is CASSPLAGDAYEQYF. The DNA for the CDR3 is TGTGCCAGCAGCCCTTTAGCGGGAGACGCCTACGAGCAGTACTTC.

This chain connects TRBV7-2 to TRBJ2-1; TRBD2 agrees at 9 bases. This CDR3 is 15 amino acids long. CDR1 is SGHTA, CDR2 FQGNSA, per germline. The V gene end was trimmed by 3 bases and the J gene end by 7 bases; junction bases not matched to a gene: 7. The CDR3: CASSFAGGPYNEQFF. Written as DNA, the CDR3 is TGTGCCAGCAGCTTTGCGGGAGGGCCTTATAATGAGCAGTTCTTC.

The sample holds one count of this clone. This sequence joins TRBV7-3 and TRBJ2-1; D perhaps matches TRBD2 (7 bases). CDR3 length: 14 amino acids. Trimming took off 5 bases at V and 2 bases at J, with 10 bases between the two ends. CDR1 is SGHTA, CDR2 FQGTGA, per germline. CDR3 residues: CASSPGGPYNEQFF. Written as DNA, the CDR3 is TGTGCCAGCAGCCCGGGGGGCCCCTACAATGAGCAGTTCTTC.

The CDR3 sequence is CASSPLTGTEDNEQFF. For the CDR3, the DNA is TGTGCCAGTAGTCCCCTAACCGGGACAGAAGACAATGAGCAGTTCTTC. The V call is TRBV19, the J call TRBJ2-1; 7 nucleotides align to TRBD1. The ends lost 5 bases at V and 5 bases at J; junction bases unmatched: 12. This CDR3 comprises 16 residues. In germline, CDR1 is LNHDA, CDR2 SQIVND (reference sequence).

This clone was seen only once. The rearrangement links TRBV5-3 to TRBJ1-2, with D perhaps matching TRBD1 (5 bases). TRBV5-3 is an ORF; its function is uncertain. Trimming took off 0 bases at V and 6 bases at J, with 15 bases between the two ends. The CDR3 runs 15 residues. For the CDR3, the DNA is TGTGCCAGAAGCTTGGAAAGGGGTTGGGGCGATGGCTACACCTTC. It specifies CARSLERGWGDGYTF.

This clone was seen only once. CDR3 coding DNA: TGTGCCAGCAGTGGGAAGACAGAATATGAAAAACTGTTTTTT. It is translated as CASSGKTEYEKLFF. The V call is TRBV6-1, the J call TRBJ1-4; D may be TRBD1 (5 bases). Trimming took off 4 bases at V and 6 bases at J, with 12 bases between the two ends. The CDR3 is 14 amino acids. The germline V gene has CDR1 MNHNS and CDR2 SASEGT.

The chain joins TRBV30 to TRBJ1-3; 7 bases align to TRBD1. The CDR3 extends over 15 amino acids. Trimming cost V 5 bases and J 6 bases; bases outside gene matches: 13. Per the germline V gene, CDR1 is GTSNPN and CDR2 is SVGIG (reference sequence). CDR3 in DNA: TGTGCCTGGCATTCCGGGACAGTTAAGATAAACACCATATATTTT. Translated, it gives CAWHSGTVKINTIYF.

The V and J genes are TRBV4-2 and TRBJ2-5; D remains ambiguous. The CDR3 spans 13 residues. Trimming pared 5 bases from V and 2 bases from J, leaving 9 bases between. Per germline, CDR1 LGHNA and CDR2 YNFKEQ. CDR3 sequence: CASSSPSQETQYF. DNA of the CDR3: TGTGCCAGCAGCTCCCCTAGTCAAGAGACCCAGTACTTC.

The chain employs TRBV6-4 and TRBJ2-2, with a weak D call TRBD1 (5 bases). Germline CDR1 and CDR2: MRHNA and SNTAGT. Between the trimmed V and J ends, which lost 5 bases and 4 bases, there was a span of 11 bases. This CDR3 region has 14 residues. CDR3 protein: CASSTQGFTGELFF. CDR3 DNA sequence: TGTGCCAGCAGTACCCAGGGTTTCACCGGGGAGCTGTTTTTT.

J is TRBJ2-1 and V is TRBV7-9; TRBD1 aligns across 9 bases. The germline V gene has CDR1 SEHNR and CDR2 FQNEAQ (reference sequence). J gave up 6 bases and V 5 bases, and 8 bases lay outside the gene matches. This CDR3 region has 15 residues. CDR3 DNA: TGTGCCAGCAGCCTAATCGGACAGGGGTTCAATGAGCAGTTCTTC. It codes for CASSLIGQGFNEQFF. The variable domain in full, completed from reference TRBV7-9 and TRBJ2-1, reads DTGVSQNPRHKITKRGQNVTFRCDPISEHNRLYWYRQTLGQGPEFLTYFQNEAQLEKSRLLSDRFSAERPKGSFSTLEIQRTEQGDSAMYLCASSLIGQGFNEQFFGPGTRLTVL.

This CDR3 is CASSWRSTNEKLFF. DNA of the CDR3: TGTGCCAGCAGCTGGAGATCAACTAATGAAAAACTGTTTTTT. V is TRBV7-9 and J is TRBJ1-4; D unclear. Germline V lookup: CDR1 SEHNR, CDR2 FQNEAQ (reference sequence). The V end lost 4 bases, the J end lost 0 bases, and 6 bases lay between the germline ends. This CDR3 has 14 residues.

CDR3 DNA sequence: TGTGCCTGGAGTGGAACAATCCAAGAGACCCAGTACTTC. As protein: CAWSGTIQETQYF. The gene calls are TRBV30 and TRBJ2-5; D remains ambiguous. V was trimmed by 1 base and J by 1 base, leaving 7 bases between them. Germline V gene lookup returns CDR1 GTSNPN and CDR2 SVGIG (reference sequence). The CDR3 is made up of 13 amino acids.

The chain is built from TRBV9 and TRBJ1-2, with D perhaps TRBD1 (5 bases). The CDR3 loop spans 12 amino acids. V was trimmed by 3 bases and J by 3 bases, leaving 6 bases between them. Germline lookup yields CDR1 SGDLS and CDR2 YYNGEE. CDR3 residues: CASSGGDYGYTF. The CDR3 DNA reads as TGTGCCAGCAGCGGGGGGGACTATGGCTACACCTTC.

This rearrangement joins TRBV7-3 to TRBJ2-5, with D unclear. The J call may be faulty, since TRBJ2-7 better matches the DNA end. CDR1 and CDR2 from the germline V gene are SGHTA and FQGTGA. The CDR3 covers 13 residues. DNA of the CDR3: TGTGCCAGCAGCTTAAGCGGCTCTTTCGAGCAGTACTTC. This gives the protein CASSLSGSFEQYF.

The J gene is TRBJ1-1, the V gene TRBV5-6; 12 nucleotides align to TRBD1. Germline loops: CDR1 SGHDT, CDR2 YYEEEE. Losses at the gene ends were 5 bases for V and 11 bases for J; bases not matched to a gene: 7. The CDR3 has 13 amino acids. CDR3 loop: CASSPGQGALAFF. In DNA, the CDR3 is TGTGCCAGCAGTCCGGGACAGGGGGCTTTGGCTTTCTTT.

This sequence joins TRBV27 and TRBJ2-7; no clear D gene. This CDR3 has 13 residues. Between the trimmed V and J ends, which lost 2 bases and 2 bases, there was a span of 7 bases. Germline V gene sequence: CDR1 MNHEY, CDR2 SMNVEV (reference sequence). CDR3 loop: CASSLNGPYEQYF. The CDR3 DNA sequence: TGTGCCAGCAGTTTAAACGGACCCTACGAGCAGTACTTC.

The J gene is TRBJ2-5, the V gene TRBV2, with no clear D. CDR1 and CDR2 from the germline V gene are SNHLY and FYNNEI. With 6 bases removed from V and 5 bases from J, the gap between germline ends came to 13 bases. The CDR3 is 13 residues long. The CDR3 sequence is CASRGQNGETQYF. CDR3 DNA sequence: TGTGCCAGCAGGGGCCAGAATGGGGAGACCCAGTACTTC.

This chain connects TRBV6-5 to TRBJ2-1, with no clear D. Trimming stripped 1 base from V and 5 bases from J, with 12 bases between. CDR3 length: 15 residues. Germline loops: CDR1 MNHEY, CDR2 SVGAGI. CDR3 sequence (DNA): TGTGCCAGCAGTTACTTGGGCCCAGGTAACAATGAGCAGTTCTTC. Its translation is CASSYLGPGNNEQFF.

V gene TRBV5-4 combines with J gene TRBJ2-7; D unclear. Looked up from germline, CDR1 is SGHNT and CDR2 is YYREEE (reference sequence). V dropped 1 base and J dropped 3 bases, with 8 bases sitting between them. The CDR3 spans 13 residues. CDR3 region: CASSLWNRYEQYF. The CDR3 nucleotides read TGTGCCAGCAGCTTGTGGAACCGCTACGAGCAGTACTTC. The full variable domain, rest sourced from reference TRBV5-4 and TRBJ2-7, is ETGVTQSPTHLIKTRGQQVTLRCSSQSGHNTVSWYQQALGQGPQFIFQYYREEENGRGNFPPRFSGLQFPNYSSELNVNALELDDSALYLCASSLWNRYEQYFGPGTRLTVT.